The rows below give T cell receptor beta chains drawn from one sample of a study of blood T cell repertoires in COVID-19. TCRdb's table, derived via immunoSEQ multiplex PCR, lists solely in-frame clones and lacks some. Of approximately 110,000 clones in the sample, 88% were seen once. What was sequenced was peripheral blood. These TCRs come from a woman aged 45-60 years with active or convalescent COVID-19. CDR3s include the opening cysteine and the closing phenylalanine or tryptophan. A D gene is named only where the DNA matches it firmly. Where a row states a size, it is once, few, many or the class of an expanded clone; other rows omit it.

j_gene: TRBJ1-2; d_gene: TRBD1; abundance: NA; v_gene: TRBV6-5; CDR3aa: CASRPGTGGYTF; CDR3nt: TGTGCCAGCCGCCCCGGGACAGGGGGCTACACCTTC
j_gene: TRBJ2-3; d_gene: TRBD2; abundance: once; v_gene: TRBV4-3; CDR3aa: CASSQVWGLAGDTQYF; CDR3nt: TGCGCCAGCAGCCAAGTTTGGGGCTTAGCGGGAGATACGCAGTATTTT
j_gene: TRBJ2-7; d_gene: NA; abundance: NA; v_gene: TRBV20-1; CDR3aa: CNASQGGSYEQYF; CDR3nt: TGCAATGCTAGTCAAGGAGGGTCCTACGAGCAGTACTTC
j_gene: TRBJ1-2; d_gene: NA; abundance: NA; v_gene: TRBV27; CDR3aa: CASSLSLQGQGYTF; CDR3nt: TGTGCCAGCAGTTTATCCCTACAGGGCCAGGGCTACACCTTC
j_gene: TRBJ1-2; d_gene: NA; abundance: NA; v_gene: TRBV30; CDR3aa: CAWSLRLDTPYGYTF; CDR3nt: TGTGCCTGGAGTCTAAGATTGGACACCCCGTATGGCTACACCTTC
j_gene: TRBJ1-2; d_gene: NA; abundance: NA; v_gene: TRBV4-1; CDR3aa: CASSQVGGPGLNYGYTF; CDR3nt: TGCGCCAGCAGCCAAGTCGGGGGGCCAGGGCTGAACTATGGCTACACCTTC
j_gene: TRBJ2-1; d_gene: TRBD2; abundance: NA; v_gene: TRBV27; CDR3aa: CASSSLPSGRVGNEQFF; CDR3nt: TGTGCCAGCAGTTCCCTTCCTAGCGGGAGAGTGGGAAATGAGCAGTTCTTC
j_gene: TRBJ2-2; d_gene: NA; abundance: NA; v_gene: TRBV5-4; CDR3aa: CASSFRGRDTGELFF; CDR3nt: TGTGCCAGCAGCTTTCGAGGGAGAGACACCGGGGAGCTGTTTTTT
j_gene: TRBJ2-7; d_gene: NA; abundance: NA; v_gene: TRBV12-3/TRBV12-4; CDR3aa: CASSLDSQYEQYF; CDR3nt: TGTGCCAGCAGTTTAGACAGCCAGTACGAGCAGTACTTC
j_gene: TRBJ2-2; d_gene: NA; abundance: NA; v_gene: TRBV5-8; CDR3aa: CASSYRAGELFF; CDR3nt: TGTGCCAGCAGCTACAGGGCCGGGGAGCTGTTTTTT
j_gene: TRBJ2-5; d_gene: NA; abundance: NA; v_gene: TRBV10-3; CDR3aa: CAISVRGQETQYF; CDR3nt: TGTGCCATCAGTGTGCGGGGCCAAGAGACCCAGTACTTC
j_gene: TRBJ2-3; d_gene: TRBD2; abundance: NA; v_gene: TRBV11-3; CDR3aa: CASSSRLAGFTDTQYF; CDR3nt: TGTGCCAGCAGCTCTCGACTAGCGGGTTTCACAGATACGCAGTATTTT
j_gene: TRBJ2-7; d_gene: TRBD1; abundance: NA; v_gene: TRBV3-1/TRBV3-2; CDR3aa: CASSQYGTGGERYEQYF; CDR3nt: TGTGCCAGCAGCCAATATGGGACAGGGGGCGAACGGTACGAGCAGTACTTC
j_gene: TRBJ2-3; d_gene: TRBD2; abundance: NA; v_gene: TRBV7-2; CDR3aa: CASSPGLETDTQYF; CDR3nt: TGTGCCAGCAGCCCCGGACTAGAGACGGATACGCAGTATTTT
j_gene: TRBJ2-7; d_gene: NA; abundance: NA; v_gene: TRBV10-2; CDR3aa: CASRLSSYEQYF; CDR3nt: TGCGCCAGCAGGCTAAGCTCCTACGAGCAGTACTTC
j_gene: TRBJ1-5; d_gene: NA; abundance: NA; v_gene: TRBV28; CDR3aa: CASSFVDIFARTDRPSGQPQHF; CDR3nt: TGTGCCAGCAGTTTTGTCGACATCTTTGCCCGGACCGACCGCCCTAGCGGGCAGCCCCAGCATTTT
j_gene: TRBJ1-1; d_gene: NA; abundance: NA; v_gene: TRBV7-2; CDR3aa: CASSLAVGGLNTEAFF; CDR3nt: TGTGCCAGCAGCTTAGCGGTCGGGGGATTGAACACTGAAGCTTTCTTT
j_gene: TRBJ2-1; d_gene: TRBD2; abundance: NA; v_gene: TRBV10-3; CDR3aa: CAISVTPSGGANEQFF; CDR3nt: TGTGCCATCAGTGTAACCCCAAGCGGGGGGGCCAATGAGCAGTTCTTC
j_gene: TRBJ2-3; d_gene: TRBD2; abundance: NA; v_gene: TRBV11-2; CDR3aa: CASSLGIAGAPVTQYF; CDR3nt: TGTGCCAGCAGCTTAGGTATAGCGGGAGCTCCCGTTACGCAGTATTTT
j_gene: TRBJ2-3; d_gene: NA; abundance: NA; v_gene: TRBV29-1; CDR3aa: CSVESGPTDTQYF; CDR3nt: TGCAGCGTTGAGTCGGGTCCCACAGATACGCAGTATTTT
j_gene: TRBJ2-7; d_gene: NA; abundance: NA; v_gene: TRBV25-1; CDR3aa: CASSVGLGEQYF; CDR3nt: TGTGCCAGCAGTGTGGGGCTTGGCGAGCAGTACTTC
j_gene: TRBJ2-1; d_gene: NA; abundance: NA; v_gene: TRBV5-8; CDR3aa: CASSLHVGAMNEQFF; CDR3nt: TGTGCCAGCAGCTTGCATGTGGGGGCGATGAATGAGCAGTTCTTC
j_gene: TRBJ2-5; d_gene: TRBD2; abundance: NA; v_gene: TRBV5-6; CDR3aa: CASSRTSGLTGGETQYF; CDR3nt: TGTGCCAGCAGCCGGACTAGCGGACTAACGGGTGGAGAGACCCAGTACTTC
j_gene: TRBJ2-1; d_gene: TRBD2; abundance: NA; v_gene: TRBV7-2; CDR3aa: CASAKDFRGLAYNEQFF; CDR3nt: TGTGCCAGCGCCAAAGATTTTAGGGGACTAGCGTACAATGAGCAGTTCTTC
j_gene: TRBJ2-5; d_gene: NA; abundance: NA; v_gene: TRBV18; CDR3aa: CASSPQAGKETQYF; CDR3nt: TGTGCCAGCTCACCACAGGCAGGGAAAGAGACCCAGTACTTC
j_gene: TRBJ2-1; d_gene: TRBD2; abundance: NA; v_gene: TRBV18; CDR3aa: CASSPRVLAGSNSYNEQFF; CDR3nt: TGTGCCAGCTCACCACGGGTCTTAGCGGGTTCTAACTCCTACAATGAGCAGTTCTTC
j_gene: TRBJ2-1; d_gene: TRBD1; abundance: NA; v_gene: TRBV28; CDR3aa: CASSPRGRIYNEQFF; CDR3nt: TGTGCCAGCAGTCCCAGGGGGCGGATTTACAATGAGCAGTTCTTC
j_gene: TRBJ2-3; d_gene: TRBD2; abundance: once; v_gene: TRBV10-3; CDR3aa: CAISLAGSTDTQYF; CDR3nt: TGTGCCATCAGCCTAGCGGGAAGCACAGATACGCAGTATTTT
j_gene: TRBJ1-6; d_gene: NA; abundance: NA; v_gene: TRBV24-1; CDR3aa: CATSPQGQKPRPVFNSPLHF; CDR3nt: TGTGCCACCAGCCCCCAGGGACAAAAACCCCGACCTGTGTTCAATTCACCCCTCCACTTT
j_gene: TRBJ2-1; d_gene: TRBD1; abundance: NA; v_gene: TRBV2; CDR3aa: CASNLDRGDEQFF; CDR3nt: TGTGCCAGCAATCTGGACAGGGGAGATGAGCAGTTCTTC
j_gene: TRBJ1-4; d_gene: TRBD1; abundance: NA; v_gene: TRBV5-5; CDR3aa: CASSLGDSGEKLFF; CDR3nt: TGTGCCAGCAGCTTAGGGGACAGTGGGGAAAAACTGTTTTTT
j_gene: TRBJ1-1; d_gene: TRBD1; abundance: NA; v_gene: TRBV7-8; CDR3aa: CASSQDRVGTEAFF; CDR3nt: TGTGCCAGCAGCCAGGACAGGGTAGGAACTGAAGCTTTCTTT
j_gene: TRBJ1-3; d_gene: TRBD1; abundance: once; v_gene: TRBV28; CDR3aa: CASRLGQTSGNTIYF; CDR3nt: TGTGCCAGCAGGTTGGGACAGACCTCTGGAAACACCATATATTTT
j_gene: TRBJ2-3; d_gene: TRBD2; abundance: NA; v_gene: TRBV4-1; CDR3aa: CASSPYTQTSMGDTQYF; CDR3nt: TGCGCCAGCAGCCCCTACACCCAGACTAGCATGGGAGATACGCAGTATTTT
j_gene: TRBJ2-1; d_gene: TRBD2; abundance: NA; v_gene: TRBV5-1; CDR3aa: CASSRTSGRSSSGYNEQFF; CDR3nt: TGCGCCAGCAGCAGGACTAGCGGGAGATCTTCTTCCGGTTACAATGAGCAGTTCTTC
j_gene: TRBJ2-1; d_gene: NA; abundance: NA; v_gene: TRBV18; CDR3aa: CASSQTESSYNEQFF; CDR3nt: TGTGCCAGCTCACAAACAGAGAGCTCCTACAATGAGCAGTTCTTC
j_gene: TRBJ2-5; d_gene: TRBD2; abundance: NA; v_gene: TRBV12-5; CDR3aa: CASGPGLAAQETQYF; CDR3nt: TGTGCTAGTGGCCCGGGACTAGCGGCCCAAGAGACCCAGTACTTC
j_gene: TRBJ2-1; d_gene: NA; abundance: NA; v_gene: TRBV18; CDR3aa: CASSPRLAEQSSYNEQFF; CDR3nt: TGTGCCAGCTCACCAAGGCTAGCAGAACAAAGCTCCTACAATGAGCAGTTCTTC
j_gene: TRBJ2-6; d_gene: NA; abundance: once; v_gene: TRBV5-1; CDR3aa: CASSPGNSGANVLTF; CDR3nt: TGCGCCAGCAGCCCCGGTAACTCTGGGGCCAACGTCCTGACTTTC
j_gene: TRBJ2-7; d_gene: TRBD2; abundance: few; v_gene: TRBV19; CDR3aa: CASSIGRDEQYF; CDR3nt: TGTGCCAGTAGTATCGGGAGGGACGAGCAGTACTTC
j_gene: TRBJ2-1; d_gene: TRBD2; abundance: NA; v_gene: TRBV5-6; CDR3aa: CASSSGTSGSNEQFF; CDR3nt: TGTGCCAGCAGCTCCGGGACTAGCGGGAGCAATGAGCAGTTCTTC
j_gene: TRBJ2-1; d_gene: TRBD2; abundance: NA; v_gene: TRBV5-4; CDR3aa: CASSLIAGGDNEQFF; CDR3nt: TGTGCCAGCAGCCTAATAGCGGGAGGGGACAATGAGCAGTTCTTC
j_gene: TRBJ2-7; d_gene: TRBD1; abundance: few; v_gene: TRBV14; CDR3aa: CASSQTGTSYEQYF; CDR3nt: TGTGCCAGCAGCCAGACAGGGACCTCCTACGAGCAGTACTTC
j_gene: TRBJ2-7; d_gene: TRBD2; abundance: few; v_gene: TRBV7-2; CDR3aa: CASSPTLAVSSYEQYF; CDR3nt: TGTGCCAGCAGCCCTACCCTAGCGGTATCTTCCTACGAGCAGTACTTC
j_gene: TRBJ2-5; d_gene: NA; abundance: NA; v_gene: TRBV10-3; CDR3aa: CATRAVDQETQYF; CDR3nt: TGTGCCACGAGGGCAGTCGACCAAGAGACCCAGTACTTC
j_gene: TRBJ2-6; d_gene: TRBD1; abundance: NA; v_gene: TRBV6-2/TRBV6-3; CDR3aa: CASSFQGANVLTF; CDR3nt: TGTGCCAGCAGCTTCCAGGGGGCAAACGTCCTGACTTTC
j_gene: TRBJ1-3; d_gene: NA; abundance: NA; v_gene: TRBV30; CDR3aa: CAWSGDGAFSGNTIYF; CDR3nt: TGTGCCTGGAGTGGAGACGGAGCGTTCTCTGGAAACACCATATATTTT
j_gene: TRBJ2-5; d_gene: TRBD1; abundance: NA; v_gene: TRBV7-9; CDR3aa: CASSFLTGGETQYF; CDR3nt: TGTGCCAGCAGTTTTTTAACAGGGGGGGAGACCCAGTACTTC
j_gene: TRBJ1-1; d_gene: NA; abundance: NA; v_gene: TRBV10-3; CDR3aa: CAITQGGRNPEAFF; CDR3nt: TGTGCCATCACCCAAGGAGGGAGAAATCCTGAAGCTTTCTTT
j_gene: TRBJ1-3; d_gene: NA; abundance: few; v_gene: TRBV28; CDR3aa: CASSSHSIKTLFSGNTIYF; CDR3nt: TGTGCCAGCAGTTCCCACTCGATCAAAACCTTATTCTCTGGAAACACCATATATTTT
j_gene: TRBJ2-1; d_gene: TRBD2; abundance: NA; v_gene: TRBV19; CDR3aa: CASSIDLLAGLSYNEQFF; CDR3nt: TGTGCCAGTAGTATAGACTTACTAGCGGGATTATCCTACAATGAGCAGTTCTTC